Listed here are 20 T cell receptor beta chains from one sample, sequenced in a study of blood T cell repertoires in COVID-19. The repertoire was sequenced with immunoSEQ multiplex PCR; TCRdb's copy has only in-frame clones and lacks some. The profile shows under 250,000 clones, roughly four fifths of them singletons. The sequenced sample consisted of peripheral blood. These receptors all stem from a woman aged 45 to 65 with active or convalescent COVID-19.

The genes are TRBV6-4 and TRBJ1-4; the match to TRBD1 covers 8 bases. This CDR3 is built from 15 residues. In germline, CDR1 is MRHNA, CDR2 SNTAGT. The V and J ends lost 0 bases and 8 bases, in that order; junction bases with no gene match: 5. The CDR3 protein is CASSDSGTGVEKLFF. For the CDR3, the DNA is TGTGCCAGCAGTGACTCGGGGACAGGTGTCGAAAAACTGTTTTTT.

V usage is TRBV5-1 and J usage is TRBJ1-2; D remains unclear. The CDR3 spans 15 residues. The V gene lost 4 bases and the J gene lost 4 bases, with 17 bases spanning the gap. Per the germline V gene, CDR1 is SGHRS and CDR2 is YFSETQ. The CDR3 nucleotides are TGCGCCAGCAGCATACTCCCAGGAAACCCCTATGGCTACACCTTC. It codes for CASSILPGNPYGYTF.

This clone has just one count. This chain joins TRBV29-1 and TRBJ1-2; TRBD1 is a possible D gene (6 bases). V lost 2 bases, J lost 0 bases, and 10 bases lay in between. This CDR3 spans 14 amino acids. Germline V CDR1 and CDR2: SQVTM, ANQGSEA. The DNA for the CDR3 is TGCAGCGTTGAATACGACAGGACTAACTATGGCTACACCTTC. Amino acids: CSVEYDRTNYGYTF.

The CDR3 spells CASSPARVKNTGELFF. In nucleotides, the CDR3 is TGTGCCAGCAGCCCCGCCCGAGTGAAGAACACCGGGGAGCTGTTTTTT. The rearrangement links TRBV14 to TRBJ2-2; D remains ambiguous. CDR1 SGHDN and CDR2 FVKESK come from the germline V gene. The CDR3 spans 16 residues. Between the trimmed V and J ends, which lost 4 bases and 1 base, there was a span of 13 bases.

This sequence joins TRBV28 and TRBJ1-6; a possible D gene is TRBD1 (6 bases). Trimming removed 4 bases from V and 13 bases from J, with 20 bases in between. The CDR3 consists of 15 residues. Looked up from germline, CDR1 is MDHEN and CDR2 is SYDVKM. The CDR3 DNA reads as TGTGCCAGCAGTTCTATGACAGGTCCGAGGGGGCCCCTCCACTTT. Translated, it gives CASSSMTGPRGPLHF.

This chain's CDR3 is CATSYSGGAVETQYF. CDR3 coding DNA: TGTGCCACCTCCTACTCGGGGGGCGCCGTGGAGACCCAGTACTTC. V is TRBV10-3 and J is TRBJ2-5; perhaps TRBD2 as D (7 bases). The germline gives CDR1 ENHRY, CDR2 SYGVKD. This CDR3 region has 15 residues. Trimming cost V 10 bases and J 5 bases, with 23 bases left between them.

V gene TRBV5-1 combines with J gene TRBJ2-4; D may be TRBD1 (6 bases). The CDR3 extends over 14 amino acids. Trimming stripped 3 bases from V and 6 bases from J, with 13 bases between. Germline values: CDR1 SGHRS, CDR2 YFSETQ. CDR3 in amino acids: CASSSNRVSNIQYF. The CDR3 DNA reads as TGCGCCAGCAGCTCGAACAGGGTCTCAAACATTCAGTACTTC.

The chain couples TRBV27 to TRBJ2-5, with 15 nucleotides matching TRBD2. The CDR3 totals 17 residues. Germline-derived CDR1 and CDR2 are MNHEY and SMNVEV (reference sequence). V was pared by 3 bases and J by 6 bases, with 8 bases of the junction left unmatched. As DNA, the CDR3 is TGTGCCAGCAGTTTCGCCGGGACTAGCGGGAGGAGTCAGACCCAGTACTTC. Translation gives CASSFAGTSGRSQTQYF.

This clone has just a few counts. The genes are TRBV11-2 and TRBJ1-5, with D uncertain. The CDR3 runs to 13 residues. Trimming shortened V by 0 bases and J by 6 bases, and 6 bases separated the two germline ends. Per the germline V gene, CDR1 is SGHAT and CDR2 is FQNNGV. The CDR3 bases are TGTGCCAGCAGCTTAGATCGCAGTCAGCCCCAGCATTTT. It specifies CASSLDRSQPQHF.

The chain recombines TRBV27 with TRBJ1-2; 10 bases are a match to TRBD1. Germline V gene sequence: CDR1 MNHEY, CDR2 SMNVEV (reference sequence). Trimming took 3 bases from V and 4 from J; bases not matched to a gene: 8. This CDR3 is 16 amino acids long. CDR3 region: CASSFSDRGLVYGYTF. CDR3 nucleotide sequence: TGTGCCAGCAGTTTTTCCGACAGGGGGCTGGTCTATGGCTACACCTTC.

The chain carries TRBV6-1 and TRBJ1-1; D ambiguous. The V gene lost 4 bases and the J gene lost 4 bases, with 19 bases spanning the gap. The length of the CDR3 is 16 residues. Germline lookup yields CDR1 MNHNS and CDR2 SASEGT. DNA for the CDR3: TGTGCCAGCAGTGGTTGGGGAGACGCGGAGATCACTGAAGCTTTCTTT. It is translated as CASSGWGDAEITEAFF.

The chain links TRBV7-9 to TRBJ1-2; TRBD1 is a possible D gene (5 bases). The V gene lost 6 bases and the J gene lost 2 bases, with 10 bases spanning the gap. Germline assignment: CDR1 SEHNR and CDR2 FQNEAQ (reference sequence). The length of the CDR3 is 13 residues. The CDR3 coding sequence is TGTGCCAGCAGGGACACTAAAAACTATGGCTACACCTTC. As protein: CASRDTKNYGYTF. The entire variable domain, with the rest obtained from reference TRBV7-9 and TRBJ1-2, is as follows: DTGVSQNPRHKITKRGQNVTFRCDPISEHNRLYWYRQTLGQGPEFLTYFQNEAQLEKSRLLSDRFSAERPKGSFSTLEIQRTEQGDSAMYLCASRDTKNYGYTFGSGTRLTVV.

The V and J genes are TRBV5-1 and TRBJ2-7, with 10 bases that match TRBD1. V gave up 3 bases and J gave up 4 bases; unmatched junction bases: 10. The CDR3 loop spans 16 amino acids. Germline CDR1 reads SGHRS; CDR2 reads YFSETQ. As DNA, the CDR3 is TGCGCCAGCAGCTGGAGCGGACAGGGGGAAAAGTACGAGCAGTACTTC. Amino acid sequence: CASSWSGQGEKYEQYF.

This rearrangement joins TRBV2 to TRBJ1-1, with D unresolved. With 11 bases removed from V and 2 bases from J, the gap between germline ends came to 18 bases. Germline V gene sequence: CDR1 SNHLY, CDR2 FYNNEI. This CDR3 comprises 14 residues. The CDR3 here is CAGQNPGLNTEAFF. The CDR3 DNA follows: TGTGCCGGCCAGAACCCCGGACTAAACACTGAAGCTTTCTTT.

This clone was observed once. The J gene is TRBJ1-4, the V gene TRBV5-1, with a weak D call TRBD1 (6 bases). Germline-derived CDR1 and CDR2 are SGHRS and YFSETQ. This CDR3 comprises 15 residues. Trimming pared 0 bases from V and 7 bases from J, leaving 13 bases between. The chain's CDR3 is CASSLAGGRPEKLFF. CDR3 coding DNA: TGCGCCAGCAGCTTGGCGGGGGGGCGACCTGAAAAACTGTTTTTT.

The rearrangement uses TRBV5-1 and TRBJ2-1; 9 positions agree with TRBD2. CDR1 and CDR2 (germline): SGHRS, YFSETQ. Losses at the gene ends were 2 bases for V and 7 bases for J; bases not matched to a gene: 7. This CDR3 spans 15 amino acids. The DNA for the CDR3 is TGCGCCAGCAGCTTCATAGCGGGAGCAGAAAATGAGCAGTTCTTC. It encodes CASSFIAGAENEQFF.

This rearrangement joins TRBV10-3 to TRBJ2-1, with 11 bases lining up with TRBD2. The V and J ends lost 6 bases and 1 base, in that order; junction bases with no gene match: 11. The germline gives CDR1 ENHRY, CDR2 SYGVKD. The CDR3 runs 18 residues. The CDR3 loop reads CAIRGGGSGRGSYNEQFF. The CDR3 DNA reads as TGTGCCATCAGAGGAGGGGGTAGCGGGAGGGGGTCCTACAATGAGCAGTTCTTC.

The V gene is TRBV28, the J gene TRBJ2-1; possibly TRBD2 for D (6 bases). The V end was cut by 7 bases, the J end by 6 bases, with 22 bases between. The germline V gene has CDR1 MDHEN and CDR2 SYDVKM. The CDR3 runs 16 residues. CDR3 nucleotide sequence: TGTGCCAGCAAAGCCGGAGGGAACAACTATTTCAATGAGCAGTTCTTC. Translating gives CASKAGGNNYFNEQFF.

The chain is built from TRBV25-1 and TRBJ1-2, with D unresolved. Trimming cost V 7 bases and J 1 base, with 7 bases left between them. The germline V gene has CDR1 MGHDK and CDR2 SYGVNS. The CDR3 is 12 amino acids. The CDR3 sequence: CASMGLNYGYTF. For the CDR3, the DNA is TGTGCCAGCATGGGCCTTAACTATGGCTACACCTTC.

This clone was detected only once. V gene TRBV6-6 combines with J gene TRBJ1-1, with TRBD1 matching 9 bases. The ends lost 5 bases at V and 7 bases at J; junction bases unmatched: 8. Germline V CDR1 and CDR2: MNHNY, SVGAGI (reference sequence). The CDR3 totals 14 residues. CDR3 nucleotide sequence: TGTGCCAGCAGTCGATCGGACAGGGGAGGTGAAGCTTTCTTT. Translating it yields CASSRSDRGGEAFF.